These 8 T cell receptor beta chains were all obtained from the same sample, sequenced in a study of T cells in women clearing cervical HPV infection. Method: immunoSEQ multiplex PCR; TCRdb's copy keeps in-frame clones and lacks some. Its table lists roughly 32,000 clones. Sequenced: blood buffy coat. These receptors all come from a woman aged 18 to 75 with a cervical HPV16 infection that either progressed to CIN3+ or cleared (not recorded which).

CDR3 amino acids: CASSPRAGTGGSGANVLTF. The part of the CDR3 DNA that was read is TGTGCCAGCTCCCCCCGAGCCGGGACAGGGGGCTCTGGGGCCAACGTC. The rearrangement links TRBV18 to TRBJ2-6; 11 nucleotides line up with TRBD1. The CDR3 end lies 3 residues beyond the end of the read and is filled in from the germline J gene. The CDR3 sequence is 19 residues long. The J segment lost 0 bases and the V segment lost 6 bases, leaving 10 bases of the junction unmatched. Germline CDR1 KGHSH, CDR2 LQKENI.

The chain's CDR3 is CSARRAGDDATGELFF. The DNA read from the CDR3 is TGCAGTGCTAGACGCGCAGGGGACGATGCCACCGGGGAG. The V gene is TRBV20-1, the J gene TRBJ2-2; possible D gene TRBD1, 6 bases. From the germline J gene comes the end of the CDR3, since the read stops 3 residues before it. Trimming took off 2 bases at V and 4 bases at J, with 17 bases between the two ends. The CDR3 has 16 residues. Germline V gene sequence: CDR1 DFQATT, CDR2 SNEGSKA (reference sequence).

With respect to this clone: The read falls 3 residues short of the CDR3 end, and the missing part is taken from the germline J gene. The chain links TRBV12-3 or TRBV12-4 to TRBJ2-7, with a weak D call TRBD2 (6 bases). Trimming removed 1 base from V and 5 bases from J, with 12 bases in between. The CDR3 is 14 amino acids. Here the CDR3 reads CASSLGGGVDEQYF. Partial CDR3 DNA: TGTGCCAGCAGTTTAGGCGGAGGGGTCGACGAG.

Comments on this clone: The CDR3 end is not reached by the read, which stops 3 residues before it; the germline J gene fills it in. This chain links TRBV2 with TRBJ2-7, with unresolved D. With 3 bases removed from V and 6 bases from J, the gap between germline ends came to 6 bases. The CDR3 length is 11 residues. Per the germline V gene, CDR1 is SNHLY and CDR2 is FYNNEI. Partial CDR3 DNA: TGTGCCAGCAGTGACTATAGCGAG. As protein: CASSDYSE. The complete CDR3 reads CASSDYSEQYF.

With regard to this clone: Read data end 3 residues before the CDR3 end; the end is taken from the germline J gene. This chain links TRBV20-1 with TRBJ2-7; the D is unclear. CDR1 and CDR2 (germline): DFQATT, SNEGSKA (reference sequence). The length of the CDR3 is 17 residues. Trimming stripped 0 bases from V and 2 bases from J, with 20 bases between. CDR3 DNA (partial): TGCAGTGCTAGAGATCCGAGCGCCCAAAGAGCGACCTACGAG. This gives the protein CSARDPSAQRATYE. The CDR3 reads in full as CSARDPSAQRATYEQYF.

On this clone: With the read ending 3 residues before the CDR3 end, the germline J gene is used to fill in that end. The chain has TRBV28 and TRBJ2-3; 9 bases line up with TRBD1. Germline V gene data show CDR1 as MDHEN and CDR2 as SYDVKM. The ends lost 3 bases at V and 2 bases at J; junction bases unmatched: 6. There are 16 residues in the CDR3. CDR3 amino acids: CASSFLQGAPTDTQYF. Incomplete CDR3 DNA: TGTGCCAGCAGTTTCCTACAGGGGGCGCCCACAGATACG.

As for this clone: The read terminates 3 residues ahead of where the CDR3 ends, so the germline J gene completes it. V is TRBV19 and J is TRBJ2-4, with 14 positions matching TRBD2. Germline loops: CDR1 LNHDA, CDR2 SQIVND (reference sequence). Trimming took 9 bases from V and 0 from J; bases not matched to a gene: 7. The CDR3 has 17 residues. The CDR3 loop reads CASQTSGRGVAKNIQYF. The DNA read from the CDR3 is TGTGCCAGCCAGACTAGCGGGAGGGGGGTAGCCAAAAACATT.

Comment on this clone: The sequenced fragment ends 3 residues before the CDR3 boundary, so the rest is inferred from the germline J gene. The chain couples TRBV19 to TRBJ2-7; 11 positions match TRBD2. CDR3 length: 16 amino acids. After removal of 7 bases from V and 1 base from J, the junction contained 9 bases not matched to a gene. Germline-derived CDR1 and CDR2 are LNHDA and SQIVND (reference sequence). CDR3 DNA, as far as it was read: TGTGCCAGTACCACTAAGGCTAGCGGGAGGTCCTACGAG. It encodes CASTTKASGRSYE. The CDR3 in full is CASTTKASGRSYEQYF.